This T cell receptor beta chain came from a study of shared clonotypes between healthy human individuals. This clone came up once. The same CDR3 also results from other DNA sequences found in this sample. TCRdb's table, derived via immunoSEQ multiplex PCR, lists solely in-frame clones and lacks some. The sample includes about 980,000 clones, roughly 72% of them seen just once. The sequence derives from a man aged 18 to 35 in good health. The sequencing sample was made of memory CD4+ T cells sorted from blood. As for subset: CD45RA-negative fraction.

Written as DNA, the CDR3 is TGTGCCAGCAGTTACTCCCAGGGCTACGAGCAGTACTTC. It specifies CASSYSQGYEQYF. The chain links TRBV6-6 to TRBJ2-7; the D gene is possibly TRBD1 (5 bases). Trimming took off 0 bases at V and 3 bases at J, with 6 bases between the two ends. This CDR3 has 13 residues. CDR1 is MNHNY and CDR2 is SVGAGI in the germline V gene (reference sequence).